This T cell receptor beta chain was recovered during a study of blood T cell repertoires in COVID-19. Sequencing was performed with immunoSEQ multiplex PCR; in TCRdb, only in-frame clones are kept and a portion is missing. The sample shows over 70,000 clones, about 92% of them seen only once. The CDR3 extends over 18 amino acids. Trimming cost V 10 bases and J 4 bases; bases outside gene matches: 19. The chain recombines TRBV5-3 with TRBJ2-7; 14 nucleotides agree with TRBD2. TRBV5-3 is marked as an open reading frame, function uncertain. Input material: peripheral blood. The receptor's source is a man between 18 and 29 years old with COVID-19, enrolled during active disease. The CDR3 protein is CAHRVTSPTSGRGYEQYF. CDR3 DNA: TGTGCCCATCGGGTCACCTCCCCGACTAGCGGGAGGGGGTACGAGCAGTACTTC.